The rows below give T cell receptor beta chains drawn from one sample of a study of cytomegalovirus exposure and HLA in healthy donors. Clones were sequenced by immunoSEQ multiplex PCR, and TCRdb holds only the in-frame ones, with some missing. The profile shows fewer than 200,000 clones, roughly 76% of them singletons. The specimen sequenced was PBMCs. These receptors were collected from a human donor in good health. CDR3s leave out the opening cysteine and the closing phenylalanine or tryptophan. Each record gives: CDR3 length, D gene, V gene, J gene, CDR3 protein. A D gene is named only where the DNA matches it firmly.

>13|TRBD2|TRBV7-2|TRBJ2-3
ASRPPGLYTDTQY
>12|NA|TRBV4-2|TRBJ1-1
ASSQSGRNTEAF
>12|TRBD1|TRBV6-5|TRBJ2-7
ASTKNRGRYEQY
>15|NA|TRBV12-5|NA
ASGLTPLGGRFYEQY
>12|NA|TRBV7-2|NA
ASSHWTAADEQY
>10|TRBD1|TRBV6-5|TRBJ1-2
ASSGQGHGYT
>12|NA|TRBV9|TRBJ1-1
ASSGGTVDTEAF
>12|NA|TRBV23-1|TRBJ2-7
ASSQAGGRNEQY
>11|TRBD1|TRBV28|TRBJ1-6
ASSYRGRSPLH
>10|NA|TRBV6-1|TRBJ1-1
ASSELARGAF
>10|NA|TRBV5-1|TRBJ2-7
ASSLDRNEQY
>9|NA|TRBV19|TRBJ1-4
ASSENEKLF
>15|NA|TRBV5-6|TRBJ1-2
ASSLYRPSDSNYGYT
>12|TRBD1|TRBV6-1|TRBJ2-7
ASSDGQGGYEQY
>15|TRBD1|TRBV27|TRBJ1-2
ASSPHPDRGSGYGYT
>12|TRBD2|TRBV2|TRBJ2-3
ASRTLADTDTQY
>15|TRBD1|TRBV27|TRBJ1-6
ASSLLDEDREYSPLH
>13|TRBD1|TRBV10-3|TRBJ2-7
AISDNRQGVYEQY
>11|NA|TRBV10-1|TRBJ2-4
ASSESGRNIQY
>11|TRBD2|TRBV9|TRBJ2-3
ASSGGTMREQY
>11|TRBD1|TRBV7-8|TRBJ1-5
ASSLDRAQPQH
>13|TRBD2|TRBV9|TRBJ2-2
ASSALAGGPGELF
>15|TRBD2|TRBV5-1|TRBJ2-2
ASSPTTAGGSSGELF
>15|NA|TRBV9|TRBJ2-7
ASRTEKKTGTAYEQY
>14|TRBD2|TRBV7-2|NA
ASSFPGTSGSYEQY
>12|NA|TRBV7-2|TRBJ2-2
ASSLAQYTGELF
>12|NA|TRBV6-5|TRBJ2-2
ASKTGQITGELF
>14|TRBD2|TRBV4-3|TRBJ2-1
ASSQDTAGGLNEQF
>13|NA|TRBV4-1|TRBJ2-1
ASSPFNPEGNEQF
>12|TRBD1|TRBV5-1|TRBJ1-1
ASTTTGVNTEAF
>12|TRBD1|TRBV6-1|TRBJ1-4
ASSGGQGWEKLF
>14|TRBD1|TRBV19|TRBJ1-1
ASSPGTGGADTEAF
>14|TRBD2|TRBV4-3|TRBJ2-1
ASSPLAGASYNEQF
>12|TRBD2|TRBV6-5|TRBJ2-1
ASSPGLAGGEQF
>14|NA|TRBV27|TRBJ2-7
ASSPWGGTVNYEQY
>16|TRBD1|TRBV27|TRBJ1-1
ASSFLSRAGGRGTEAF
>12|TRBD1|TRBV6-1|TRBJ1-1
ASRSGGSNTEAF
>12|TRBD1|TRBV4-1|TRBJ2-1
ASSPAGGINEQF
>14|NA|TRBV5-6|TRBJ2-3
ASSSSRGPPVDTQY
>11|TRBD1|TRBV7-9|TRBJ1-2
ASSLTGGDGYT
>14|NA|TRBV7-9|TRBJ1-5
ASSEAGGQRRGPQH
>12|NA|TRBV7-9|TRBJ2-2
ASSFNGAVGELF
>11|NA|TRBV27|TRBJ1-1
ASARVGGTEAF
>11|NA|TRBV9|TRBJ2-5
ASSPDSEETQY
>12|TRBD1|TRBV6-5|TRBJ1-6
ASNEGTGGTPLH
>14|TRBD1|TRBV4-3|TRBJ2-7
ASSQDSGQGAYEQY
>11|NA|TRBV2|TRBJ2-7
ASSPQRNYEQY
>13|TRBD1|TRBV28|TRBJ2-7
ASRATGAYSYEQY
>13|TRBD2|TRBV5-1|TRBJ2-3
ASSLSGGGSDTQY
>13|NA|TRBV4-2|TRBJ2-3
ASSQGRGKSDTQY
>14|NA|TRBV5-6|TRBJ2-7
ASSVPGEWALAEQY
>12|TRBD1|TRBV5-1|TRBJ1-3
ASSFADRGNTIY
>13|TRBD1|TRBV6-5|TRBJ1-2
ASSYSKGQGYGYT
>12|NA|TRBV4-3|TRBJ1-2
ASSQARDFYGYT